The 17 T cell receptor beta chains given below trace back to one sample, sequenced in a study of blood T cells in healthy people across ages. Sample-barcoded 5' priming and a J-beta primer mix drove a second PCR of roughly 6 to 12 cycles. TCRdb ran MiXCR on the 5' RACE reads and lists one entry per CDR3 protein. This table has about 1.7 million distinct CDR3 sequences, over 25% appearing once. Sample: blood. All receptors derive from a woman in her twenties or thirties in good health.

The sample holds a few counts of this clonotype. This rearrangement joins TRBV4-3 to TRBJ2-1; D may be TRBD2 (5 bases). This CDR3 is 16 amino acids long. CDR1 is LGHNA and CDR2 is YSLEER in the germline V gene. The V and J ends lost 0 bases and 8 bases respectively, with 17 bases between them. The CDR3 region is CASSQDLASLPDEQFF. For the CDR3, the DNA is TGCGCCAGCAGCCAAGATTTGGCTAGCCTCCCTGATGAGCAGTTCTTC.

The V and J genes are TRBV10-3 and TRBJ2-3; possibly TRBD2 for D (7 bases). This CDR3 contains 18 residues. V was shortened by 3 bases and J by 4 bases, with 23 bases between the two germline ends. Germline V CDR1 and CDR2: ENHRY, SYGVKD. CDR3 nucleotides: TGTGCCATCAGTGAAGGCAGGGGCGTTCCGGGGGGTTCAGATACGCAGTATTTT. Amino acid sequence: CAISEGRGVPGGSDTQYF.

This clonotype was recorded at least ten times. The rearrangement links TRBV4-2 to TRBJ1-6; 7 bases align to TRBD1. The V and J ends lost 0 bases and 6 bases, in that order; junction bases with no gene match: 5. The CDR3 loop spans 16 amino acids. Germline V gene lookup returns CDR1 LGHNA and CDR2 YNFKEQ. The DNA for the CDR3 is TGTGCCAGCAGCCAAGAGCTGGGACAGAGTAATTCACCCCTCCACTTT. It is translated as CASSQELGQSNSPLHF.

This clonotype was observed a handful of times. The CDR3 loop reads CASSLGDASEPQHF. For the CDR3, the DNA is TGTGCCAGCAGCTTAGGGGATGCTAGTGAGCCCCAGCATTTT. The V gene is TRBV5-6, the J gene TRBJ1-5, with a weak D call TRBD1 (5 bases). CDR1 SGHDT and CDR2 YYEEEE come from the germline V gene. Trimming took 2 bases from V and 8 from J, leaving 14 bases between them. The CDR3 sequence is 14 residues long.

The chain links TRBV29-1 to TRBJ2-5; possible D gene TRBD2, 6 bases. V was trimmed by 5 bases and J by 11 bases, leaving 24 bases between them. This CDR3 contains 14 residues. Germline loops: CDR1 SQVTM, CDR2 ANQGSEA. The CDR3 loop reads CSVLSGTSYNEQYF. CDR3 coding DNA: TGCAGCGTTCTTAGCGGAACTTCCTACAATGAGCAGTACTTC.

This clonotype was observed a few times. The CDR3 sequence is CASSFGRGNMNTEAFF. CDR3 nucleotide sequence: TGTGCCAGCAGTTTTGGACGGGGGAACATGAACACTGAAGCTTTCTTT. The V call is TRBV12-3 or TRBV12-4, the J call TRBJ1-1; weak D call: TRBD1 (5 bases). The CDR3 contains 16 residues. V lost 3 bases and J 0 bases, leaving 14 bases between the germline ends.

This clonotype was counted ten times or more. The CDR3 loop reads CASSGQSHEQYF. CDR3 coding DNA: TGTGCCAGCAGTGGACAGTCCCACGAGCAGTACTTC. The rearrangement joins TRBV27 to TRBJ2-7; maybe TRBD1 (6 bases). Germline V gene sequence: CDR1 MNHEY, CDR2 SMNVEV (reference sequence). The CDR3 is 12 residues long. Trimming removed 5 bases from V and 5 bases from J, with 10 bases in between.

V usage is TRBV12-3 or TRBV12-4 and J usage is TRBJ1-5, with a possible D match to TRBD1 (6 bases). The CDR3 loop spans 15 amino acids. With 6 bases removed from V and 4 bases from J, the gap between germline ends came to 16 bases. CDR3 in amino acids: CASSEGGEGNQPQHF. The CDR3 nucleotides are TGTGCCAGCAGCGAGGGGGGGGAAGGGAATCAGCCCCAGCATTTT.

This clonotype was seen at least ten times. The rearrangement uses TRBV20-1 and TRBJ2-1; D perhaps matches TRBD2 (5 bases). CDR3 size: 14 residues. V was cut by 8 bases and J by 5 bases, with 19 bases left in between. Germline V lookup: CDR1 DFQATT, CDR2 SNEGSKA (reference sequence). The CDR3: CSRRSGLPDNEQFF. The CDR3 DNA reads as TGCAGTCGGCGGTCCGGACTCCCCGACAATGAGCAGTTCTTC.

This clonotype was recorded a few times. V usage is TRBV3-1 and J usage is TRBJ1-2, with 9 nucleotides matching TRBD1. The V gene's germline CDR1 is LGHDT and CDR2 YNNKEL (reference sequence). The trim removed 4 bases at V and 4 bases at J, leaving 13 bases unmatched. This CDR3 has 17 amino acids. The CDR3 DNA is TGTGCCAGCAGCCCCGGGACAGGGTGGACGGGCAGCTATGGCTACACCTTC. This translates into CASSPGTGWTGSYGYTF.

This clonotype was counted at least ten times. The chain combines TRBV25-1 with TRBJ2-5, with 7 bases fitting TRBD1. The CDR3 is 15 amino acids. With 3 bases clipped from V and 0 bases from J, the junction kept 4 bases outside the gene matches. Germline CDR1 MGHDK, CDR2 SYGVNS. CDR3 sequence: CASSESDRYQETQYF. CDR3 nucleotide sequence: TGTGCCAGCAGTGAGTCGGACAGGTACCAAGAGACCCAGTACTTC.

Points on this clonotype: One end of the junction fails to match germline, which may point to a read error. V is TRBV10-3 and J is TRBJ2-7; TRBD1 aligns across 8 bases. The CDR3 length is 13 residues. Germline CDR1 is ENHRY and CDR2 is SYGVKD. The chain's CDR3 is CTIRRGQGGEQYF. CDR3 DNA sequence: TGTACCATCAGGAGAGGACAGGGCGGCGAGCAGTACTTC.

This clonotype was counted between two and nine times. The gene calls are TRBV14 and TRBJ2-4, with TRBD2 as a possible D gene (5 bases). CDR3 length: 12 amino acids. Trimming left V 4 bases short and J 10 bases short, with 11 bases between. Germline V gene data show CDR1 as SGHDN and CDR2 as FVKESK. The CDR3 region is CASSPLPGIQYF. CDR3 DNA sequence: TGTGCCAGCAGCCCCCTGCCGGGAATTCAGTACTTC.

The genes are TRBV7-2 and TRBJ2-2; 7 positions agree with TRBD1. There are 16 residues in the CDR3. Germline CDR1 and CDR2: SGHTA and FQGNSA. The V gene end was trimmed by 3 bases and the J gene end by 2 bases; junction bases not matched to a gene: 6. This CDR3 reads CASSFRRDRNTGELFF. The CDR3 DNA reads as TGTGCCAGCAGCTTCCGCCGGGACAGAAACACCGGGGAGCTGTTTTTT.

This clonotype was seen a few times. This sequence joins TRBV5-1 and TRBJ2-7, with D perhaps TRBD1 or TRBD2 (6 bases each). The CDR3 runs 14 residues. The V and J ends lost 4 bases and 5 bases respectively, with 16 bases between them. Germline assignment: CDR1 SGHRS and CDR2 YFSETQ. The CDR3 spells CASSPTGWGDEQYF. CDR3 bases: TGCGCCAGCAGCCCGACAGGTTGGGGGGACGAGCAGTACTTC.

This clonotype was seen a few times. The chain is built from TRBV20-1 and TRBJ1-2; 7 nucleotides line up with TRBD1. Germline V gene sequence: CDR1 DFQATT, CDR2 SNEGSKA (reference sequence). With 0 bases clipped from V and 4 bases from J, the junction kept 8 bases outside the gene matches. The CDR3 runs to 15 residues. CDR3 sequence: CSARDHLGGGYGYTF. CDR3 bases: TGCAGTGCTAGAGACCACTTAGGGGGCGGCTATGGCTACACCTTC.

Ten or more counts support this clonotype. The V call is TRBV7-2, the J call TRBJ2-1; 9 bases fit TRBD2. V shed 3 bases and J 4 bases; nucleotides not matched to a gene: 4. The CDR3 loop spans 15 amino acids. From germline, CDR1 is SGHTA and CDR2 FQGNSA. The CDR3 here is CASSFSGSPYNEQFF. CDR3 nucleotides: TGTGCCAGCAGCTTTAGCGGGAGCCCTTACAATGAGCAGTTCTTC. Full variable domain (remainder filled in from reference TRBV7-2 and TRBJ2-1): GAGVSQSPSNKVTEKGKDVELRCDPISGHTALYWYRQSLGQGLEFLIYFQGNSAPDKSGLPSDRFSAERTGGSVSTLTIQRTQQEDSAVYLCASSFSGSPYNEQFFGPGTRLTVL.